The clone carrying this TCR beta chain occurred a few times. The antigen is unknown. This sample stems from a study of CD8+ T cells in alopecia areata. Study at large: Disease severity was quantified as SALT score of affected scalp area. Study-level points and caveats: While tofacitinib was given, many expanded lesional clones persisted in scalp and blood. Scalp clonality decreased significantly with tofacitinib, and so did expanded CD8+ clones among the top 100.

CDR3 length: 14 amino acids. Per germline, CDR1 SQVTM and CDR2 ANQGSEA. V was cut by 5 bases and J by 4 bases, with 15 bases left in between. Sequencing used cDNA as its template, made by extracting RNA and reverse transcribing it. Libraries were prepared by immunoSEQ multiplex PCR; TCRdb keeps only in-frame clonotypes and omits some of them. This table holds about 210,000 clones, around 65% found once. Treatment: oral pan-JAK inhibitor, 5-10 mg twice daily. Peripheral blood samples and lesional scalp punch biopsies were obtained from alopecia areata patients. The sequenced sample was CD4+ T cells sorted from blood, obtained at week 44, from a patient treated with tofacitinib. This clonotype was obtained from a human donor with alopecia areata. V is TRBV29-1 and J is TRBJ2-1, with D maybe TRBD1 (5 bases). Here the CDR3 DNA reads TGCAGCGTTCAGGGTTCCCAGAGGTACAATGAGCAGTTCTTC. The encoded protein is CSVQGSQRYNEQFF.